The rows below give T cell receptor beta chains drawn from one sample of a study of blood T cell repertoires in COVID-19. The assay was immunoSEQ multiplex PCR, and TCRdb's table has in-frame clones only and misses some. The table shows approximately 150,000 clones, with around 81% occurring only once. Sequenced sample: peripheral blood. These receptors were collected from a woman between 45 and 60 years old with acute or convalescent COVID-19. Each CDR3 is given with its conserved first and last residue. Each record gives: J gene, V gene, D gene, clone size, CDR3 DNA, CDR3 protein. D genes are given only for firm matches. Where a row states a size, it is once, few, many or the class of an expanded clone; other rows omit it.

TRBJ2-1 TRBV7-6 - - TGTGCCAGCAGCTCAGGACTCGGGTACAATGAGCAGTTCTTC CASSSGLGYNEQFF
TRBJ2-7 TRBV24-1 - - TGTGCCATATCGCCTGACACATCCTACGAGCAGTACTTC CAISPDTSYEQYF
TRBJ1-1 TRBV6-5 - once TGTGCCACCCGACGTCGGGAATCGGCGAACACTGAAGCTTTCTTT CATRRRESANTEAFF
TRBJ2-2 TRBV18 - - TGTGCCAGCTCACCCCAGACAGGATCGAACACCGGGGAGCTGTTTTTT CASSPQTGSNTGELFF
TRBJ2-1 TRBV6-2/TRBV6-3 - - TGTGCCAGCAGTTACGCGACAGGCAATGAGCAGTTCTTC CASSYATGNEQFF
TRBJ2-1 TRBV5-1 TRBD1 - TGCGCCAGCAGCTCTCCGGGACAGGGTGGCGTCGAGCAGTTCTTC CASSSPGQGGVEQFF
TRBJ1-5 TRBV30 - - TGTGCCTGCACAACGGGACTTAGCAATCAGCCCCAGCATTTT CACTTGLSNQPQHF
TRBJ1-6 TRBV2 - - TGTGCCAACTCGGAGGGGTCGGATCATAATTCACCCCTCCACTTT CANSEGSDHNSPLHF
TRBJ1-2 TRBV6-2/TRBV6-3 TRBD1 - TGTGCCAGCAGTGACTACAGGGGGCATGGCTACACCTTC CASSDYRGHGYTF
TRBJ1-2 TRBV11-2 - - TGTGCCAGCAGCTTAGATAATGGTCGGAACTATGGCTACACCTTC CASSLDNGRNYGYTF